A single sample is the source of the 12 T cell receptor beta chains below, sequenced in a study of response to subunit inactivated influenza vaccine. TCRdb called the RT-PCR reads again in MiXCR, with one record for every CDR3 protein. The sample lists some 850,000 distinct CDR3 sequences; less than 20% were seen once. Specimen: PBMCs from blood, collected around 5 days after vaccination. Every receptor here comes from a man aged 45-65 years who received an inactivated influenza vaccine.

The count of this clonotype is one. An end of the junction does not agree with germline; a read error may underlie this. The chain combines TRBV18 with TRBJ2-5, with TRBD2 matching over 14 bases. Per germline, CDR1 KGHSH and CDR2 LQKENI. The CDR3 loop spans 17 amino acids. The CDR3 DNA follows: TGTCCCAGCTCACCGGGACTAGCGGGAGTCCCACCGGAGACCCAGTACTTC. This translates into CPSSPGLAGVPPETQYF.

This chain connects TRBV5-1 to TRBJ2-7, with TRBD2 matching over 10 bases. The J segment lost 2 bases and the V segment lost 3 bases, leaving 8 bases of the junction unmatched. CDR1 and CDR2 (germline): SGHRS, YFSETQ. CDR3 length equals 16 residues. DNA of the CDR3: TGCGCCAGCAGCTACGGTACTAGCGGGATCACCTACGAGCAGTACTTC. As protein: CASSYGTSGITYEQYF.

The table lists this clonotype with many counts. The chain has TRBV29-1 and TRBJ2-7, with 11 bases identical to TRBD2. CDR1 is SQVTM, CDR2 ANQGSEA, per germline. V lost 4 bases, J lost 2 bases, and 7 bases stayed unmatched. CDR3 length: 15 residues. The CDR3 DNA reads as TGCAGCGTTGGTGGGACTAGCGGAGGAACCTACGAGCAGTACTTC. This sequence encodes CSVGGTSGGTYEQYF.

The rearrangement joins TRBV28 to TRBJ2-1; no firm D call. The germline V gene encodes CDR1 MDHEN and CDR2 SYDVKM. Trimming cost V 3 bases and J 12 bases, with 9 bases left between them. The CDR3 spans 11 residues. The CDR3 region has the DNA TGTGCCAGCAGTTTCGGTACCAGGCAGTTCTTC. This sequence encodes CASSFGTRQFF.

CDR3 amino acids: CASSSPSNEQFF. CDR3 sequence (DNA): TGTGCCAGCAGCTCTCCTAGCAATGAGCAGTTCTTC. J is TRBJ2-1 and V is TRBV7-2; D uncertain. The CDR3 extends over 12 amino acids. V lost 4 bases, J lost 6 bases, and 7 bases lay in between. Germline V gene lookup returns CDR1 SGHTA and CDR2 FQGNSA.

This clonotype was counted many times. The chain employs TRBV20-1 and TRBJ1-1, with 11 bases that match TRBD1. This CDR3 has 14 amino acids. Germline V gene data show CDR1 as DFQATT and CDR2 as SNEGSKA (reference sequence). V lost 4 bases and J lost 4; bases outside the gene matches: 5. Here the CDR3 reads CSAKEGTGGTEAFF. CDR3 nucleotide sequence: TGCAGTGCTAAAGAAGGGACAGGGGGCACTGAAGCTTTCTTT.

This clonotype was detected many times. The chain recombines TRBV7-2 with TRBJ2-7, with 13 bases identical to TRBD2. The CDR3 loop spans 16 amino acids. With V trimmed by 4 bases and J by 5 bases, 8 bases remained unmatched. The germline V gene has CDR1 SGHTA and CDR2 FQGNSA. The CDR3 region is CASSSRTSGSINEQYF. The CDR3 DNA is TGTGCCAGCAGCTCAAGGACTAGCGGGAGTATCAACGAGCAGTACTTC.

This clonotype turned up a few times. J is TRBJ2-2 and V is TRBV2; TRBD2 is a possible D gene (6 bases). The germline CDR1 and CDR2 sequences are SNHLY and FYNNEI. This CDR3 has 15 residues. V was shortened by 6 bases and J by 5 bases, with 16 bases between the two germline ends. The CDR3 bases are TGTGCCAGCAGCTGGGGGAGGAGGGGTACCGGGGAGCTGTTTTTT. Translating gives CASSWGRRGTGELFF.

This chain uses TRBV6-5 with TRBJ2-1; the D gene is possibly TRBD1 (6 bases). V was cut by 4 bases and J by 0 bases, with 10 bases left in between. CDR3 length: 15 residues. CDR1 MNHEY and CDR2 SVGAGI come from the germline V gene. CDR3 amino acids: CASSSGQNSYNEQFF. CDR3 DNA sequence: TGTGCCAGCAGTTCCGGACAGAACTCCTACAATGAGCAGTTCTTC.

There are a few counts of this clonotype. The rearrangement links TRBV19 to TRBJ2-1; 8 bases are a match to TRBD2. There are 14 residues in the CDR3. Germline CDR1 is LNHDA and CDR2 is SQIVND (reference sequence). The J segment lost 2 bases and the V segment lost 6 bases, leaving 3 bases of the junction unmatched. The DNA for the CDR3 is TGTGCCAGTAGCCCGGGACTAGCCTACAATGAGCAGTTCTTC. It yields the protein CASSPGLAYNEQFF.

V gene TRBV7-9 combines with J gene TRBJ2-1; TRBD1 aligns across 7 bases. With 5 bases clipped from V and 1 base from J, the junction kept 11 bases outside the gene matches. The germline V gene encodes CDR1 SEHNR and CDR2 FQNEAQ (reference sequence). The CDR3 consists of 17 residues. CDR3 DNA sequence: TGTGCCAGCAGCAAGAGTGACAGGGTTGGGTCCTACAATGAGCAGTTCTTC. This sequence encodes CASSKSDRVGSYNEQFF. The entire variable domain, with the rest obtained from reference TRBV7-9 and TRBJ2-1, is as follows: DTGVSQNPRHKITKRGQNVTFRCDPISEHNRLYWYRQTLGQGPEFLTYFQNEAQLEKSRLLSDRFSAERPKGSFSTLEIQRTEQGDSAMYLCASSKSDRVGSYNEQFFGPGTRLTVL.

This clonotype was picked up many times. The chain joins TRBV20-1 to TRBJ2-3, with D hard to call. Germline CDR1 DFQATT, CDR2 SNEGSKA (reference sequence). V was clipped by 1 base and J by 1 base, with 12 bases between them. This CDR3 is built from 15 residues. The CDR3 region is CSARVFARGTDTQYF. The CDR3 DNA is TGCAGTGCTAGAGTGTTCGCAAGAGGCACAGATACGCAGTATTTT.